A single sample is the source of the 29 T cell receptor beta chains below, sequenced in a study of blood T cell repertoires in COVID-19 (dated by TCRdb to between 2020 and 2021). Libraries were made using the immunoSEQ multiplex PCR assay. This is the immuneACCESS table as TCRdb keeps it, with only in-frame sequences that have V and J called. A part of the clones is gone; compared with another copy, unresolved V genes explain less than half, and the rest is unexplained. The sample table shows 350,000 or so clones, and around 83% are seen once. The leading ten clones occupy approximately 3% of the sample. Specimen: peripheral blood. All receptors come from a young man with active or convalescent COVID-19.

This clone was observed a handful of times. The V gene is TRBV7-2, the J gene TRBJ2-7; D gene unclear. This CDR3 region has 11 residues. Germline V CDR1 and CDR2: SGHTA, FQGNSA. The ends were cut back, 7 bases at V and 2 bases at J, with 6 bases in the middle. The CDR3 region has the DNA TGTGCCAGCACAGATACCTACGAGCAGTACTTC. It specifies CASTDTYEQYF.

In DNA, the CDR3 is TGTGCCAGCAGTTACCAGCGGGTCAACCACGAGCAGTACTTC. Amino acids: CASSYQRVNHEQYF. The chain combines TRBV6-5 with TRBJ2-7; a possible D gene is TRBD2 (6 bases). The CDR3 spans 14 residues. V was trimmed by 2 bases and J by 5 bases, leaving 13 bases between them. Germline assignment: CDR1 MNHEY and CDR2 SVGAGI.

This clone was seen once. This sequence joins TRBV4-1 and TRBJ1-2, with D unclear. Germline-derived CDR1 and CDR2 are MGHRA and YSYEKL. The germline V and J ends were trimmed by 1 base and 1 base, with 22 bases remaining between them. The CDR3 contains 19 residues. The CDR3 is CASSQGSRAGRTGNYGYTF. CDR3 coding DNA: TGCGCCAGCAGCCAAGGGTCGAGGGCTGGGCGAACCGGTAACTATGGCTACACCTTC.

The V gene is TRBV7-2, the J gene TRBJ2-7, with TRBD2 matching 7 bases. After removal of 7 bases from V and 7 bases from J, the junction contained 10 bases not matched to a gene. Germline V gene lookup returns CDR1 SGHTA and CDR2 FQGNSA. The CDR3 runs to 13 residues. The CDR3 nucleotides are TGTGCCAGCACCGGGGGAGGGGCGGGGGAGCAGTACTTC. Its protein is CASTGGGAGEQYF.

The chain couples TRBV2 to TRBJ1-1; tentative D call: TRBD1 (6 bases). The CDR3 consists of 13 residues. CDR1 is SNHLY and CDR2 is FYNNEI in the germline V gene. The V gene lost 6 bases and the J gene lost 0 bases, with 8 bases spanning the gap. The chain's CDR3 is CASRGGLNTEAFF. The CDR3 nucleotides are TGTGCCAGCAGAGGGGGATTGAACACTGAAGCTTTCTTT.

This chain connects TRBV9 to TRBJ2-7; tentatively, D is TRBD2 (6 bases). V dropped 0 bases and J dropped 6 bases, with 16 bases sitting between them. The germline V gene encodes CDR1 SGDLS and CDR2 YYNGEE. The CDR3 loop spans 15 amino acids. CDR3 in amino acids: CASSVGRTTYSEQYF. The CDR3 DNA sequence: TGTGCCAGCAGCGTAGGCAGGACTACTTACTCCGAGCAGTACTTC.

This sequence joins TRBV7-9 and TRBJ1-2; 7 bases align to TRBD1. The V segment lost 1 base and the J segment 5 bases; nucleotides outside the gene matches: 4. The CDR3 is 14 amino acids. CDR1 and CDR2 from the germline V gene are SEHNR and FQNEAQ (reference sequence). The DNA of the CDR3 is TGTGCCAGCAGCTTAGAGGAGGGGGCGTATGGCTACACCTTC. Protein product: CASSLEEGAYGYTF. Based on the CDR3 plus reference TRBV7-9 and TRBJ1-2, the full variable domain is DTGVSQNPRHKITKRGQNVTFRCDPISEHNRLYWYRQTLGQGPEFLTYFQNEAQLEKSRLLSDRFSAERPKGSFSTLEIQRTEQGDSAMYLCASSLEEGAYGYTFGSGTRLTVV.

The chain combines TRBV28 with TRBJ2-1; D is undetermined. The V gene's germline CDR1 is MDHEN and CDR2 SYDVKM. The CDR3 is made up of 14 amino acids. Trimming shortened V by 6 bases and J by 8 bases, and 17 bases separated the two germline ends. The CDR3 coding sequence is TGTGCCAGCAGCCCGATGCGAGAGGTGGATGAGCAGTTCTTC. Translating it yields CASSPMREVDEQFF. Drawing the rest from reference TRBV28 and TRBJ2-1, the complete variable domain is DVKVTQSSRYLVKRTGEKVFLECVQDMDHENMFWYRQDPGLGLRLIYFSYDVKMKEKGDIPEGYSVSREKKERFSLILESASTNQTSMYLCASSPMREVDEQFFGPGTRLTVL.

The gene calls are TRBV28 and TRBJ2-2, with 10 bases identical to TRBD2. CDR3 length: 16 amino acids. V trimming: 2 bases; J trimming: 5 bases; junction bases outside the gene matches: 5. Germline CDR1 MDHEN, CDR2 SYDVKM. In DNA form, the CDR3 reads TGTGCCAGCAGTTTAAGCGGGAGGGCCGGAACCGGGGAGCTGTTTTTT. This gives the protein CASSLSGRAGTGELFF.

This chain's CDR3 is CASSLMANTEAFF. DNA for the CDR3: TGTGCCAGCAGTTTAATGGCCAACACTGAAGCTTTCTTT. The chain has TRBV12-3 or TRBV12-4 and TRBJ1-1; D is ambiguous. The CDR3 length is 13 residues. With 2 bases removed from V and 2 bases from J, the gap between germline ends came to 6 bases.

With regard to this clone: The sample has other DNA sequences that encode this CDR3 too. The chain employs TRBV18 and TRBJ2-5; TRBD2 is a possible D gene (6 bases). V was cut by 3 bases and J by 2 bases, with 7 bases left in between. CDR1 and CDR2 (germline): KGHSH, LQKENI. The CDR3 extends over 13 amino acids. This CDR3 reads CASSPGGQETQYF. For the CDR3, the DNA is TGTGCCAGCTCACCGGGGGGACAAGAGACCCAGTACTTC.

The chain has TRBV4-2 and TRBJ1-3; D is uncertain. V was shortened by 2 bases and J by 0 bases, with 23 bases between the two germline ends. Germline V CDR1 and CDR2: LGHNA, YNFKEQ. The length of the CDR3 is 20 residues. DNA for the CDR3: TGTGCCAGCAGCCAACTGGGCCCCGAGCTGGCCCTCTCCTCTGGAAACACCATATATTTT. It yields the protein CASSQLGPELALSSGNTIYF.

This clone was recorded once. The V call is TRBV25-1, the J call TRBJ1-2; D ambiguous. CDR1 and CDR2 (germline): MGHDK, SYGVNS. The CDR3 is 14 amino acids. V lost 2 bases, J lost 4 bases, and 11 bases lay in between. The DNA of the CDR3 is TGTGCCAGCAGTGAAGAGGAGAGCGCCTATGGCTACACCTTC. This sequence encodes CASSEEESAYGYTF.

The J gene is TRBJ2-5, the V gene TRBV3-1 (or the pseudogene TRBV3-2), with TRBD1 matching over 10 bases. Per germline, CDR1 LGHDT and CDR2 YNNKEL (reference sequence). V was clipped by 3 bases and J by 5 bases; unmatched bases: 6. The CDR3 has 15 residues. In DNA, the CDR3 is TGTGCCAGCAGCCACCGACAGGGGGCGCGGGAGACCCAGTACTTC. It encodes CASSHRQGARETQYF.

For the CDR3, the DNA is TGTGCCAGCAGCCCCTTAGCGGGGGGGTTCAATGAGCAGTTCTTC. Its translation: CASSPLAGGFNEQFF. The chain has TRBV11-3 and TRBJ2-1, with 11 bases that match TRBD2. The CDR3 consists of 15 residues. CDR1 and CDR2 (germline): SGHNT, YENEEA. After removal of 5 bases from V and 6 bases from J, the junction contained 6 bases not matched to a gene. The entire variable domain, with the rest obtained from reference TRBV11-3 and TRBJ2-1, is as follows: EAGVVQSPRYKIIEKKQPVAFWCNPISGHNTLYWYLQNLGQGPELLIRYENEEAVDDSQLPKDRFSAERLKGVDSTLKIQPAELGDSAVYLCASSPLAGGFNEQFFGPGTRLTVL.

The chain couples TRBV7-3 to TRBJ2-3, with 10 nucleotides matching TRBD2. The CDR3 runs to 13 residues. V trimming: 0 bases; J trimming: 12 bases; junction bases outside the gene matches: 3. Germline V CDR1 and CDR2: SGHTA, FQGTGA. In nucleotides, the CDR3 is TGTGCCAGCAGCTTAACTTCTAGCGGGAGCCAGTATTTT. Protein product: CASSLTSSGSQYF.

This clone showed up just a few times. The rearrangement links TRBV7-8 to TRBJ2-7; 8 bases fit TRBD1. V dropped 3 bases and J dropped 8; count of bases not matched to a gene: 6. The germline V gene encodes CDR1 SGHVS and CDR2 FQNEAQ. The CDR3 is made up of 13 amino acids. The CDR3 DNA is TGTGCCAGCAGCTTCGGACAGGGCCAAAAGCAGTACTTC. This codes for CASSFGQGQKQYF.

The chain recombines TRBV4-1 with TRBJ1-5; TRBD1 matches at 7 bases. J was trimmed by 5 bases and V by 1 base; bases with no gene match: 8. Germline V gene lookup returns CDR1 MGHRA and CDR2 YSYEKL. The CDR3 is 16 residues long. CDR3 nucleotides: TGCGCCAGCAGCCAAGTTGGGGCAGGGGGTTATCAGCCCCAGCATTTT. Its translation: CASSQVGAGGYQPQHF.

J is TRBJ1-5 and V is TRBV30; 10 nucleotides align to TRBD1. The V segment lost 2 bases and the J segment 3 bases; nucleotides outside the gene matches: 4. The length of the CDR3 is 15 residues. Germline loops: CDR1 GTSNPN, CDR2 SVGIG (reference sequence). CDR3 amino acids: CAWSMDRGDNQPQHF. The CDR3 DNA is TGTGCCTGGAGTATGGACAGGGGGGACAATCAGCCCCAGCATTTT.

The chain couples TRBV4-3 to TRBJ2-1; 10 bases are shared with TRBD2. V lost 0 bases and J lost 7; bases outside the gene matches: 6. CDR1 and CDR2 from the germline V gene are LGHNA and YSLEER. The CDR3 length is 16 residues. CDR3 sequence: CASSQDRGSGRNEQFF. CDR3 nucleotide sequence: TGCGCCAGCAGCCAAGATAGGGGTAGCGGGAGGAATGAGCAGTTCTTC.

The CDR3 DNA reads TGTGCCAGCAGCTCGACAGGGGCAACTAATGAAAAACTGTTTTTT. Its protein product is CASSSTGATNEKLFF. This chain joins TRBV7-2 and TRBJ1-4; 8 nucleotides align to TRBD1. Germline V gene lookup returns CDR1 SGHTA and CDR2 FQGNSA. The junction had 1 base not matched to a gene; V was cut back by 4 bases and J by 0 bases. CDR3 length: 15 residues.

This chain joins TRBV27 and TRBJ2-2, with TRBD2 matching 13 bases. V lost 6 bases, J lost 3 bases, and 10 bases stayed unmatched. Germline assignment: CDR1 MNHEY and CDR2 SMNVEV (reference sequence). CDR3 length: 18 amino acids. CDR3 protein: CASRTWTSGRGDTGELFF. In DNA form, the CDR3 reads TGTGCCAGCAGAACCTGGACTAGCGGGAGAGGAGACACCGGGGAGCTGTTTTTT.

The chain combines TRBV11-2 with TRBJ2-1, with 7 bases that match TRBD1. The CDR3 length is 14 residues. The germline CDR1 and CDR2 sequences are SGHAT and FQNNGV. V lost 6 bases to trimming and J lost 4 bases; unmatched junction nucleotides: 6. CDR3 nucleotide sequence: TGTGCCAGCAGACCTATGACAGGGTACAATGAGCAGTTCTTC. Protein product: CASRPMTGYNEQFF.

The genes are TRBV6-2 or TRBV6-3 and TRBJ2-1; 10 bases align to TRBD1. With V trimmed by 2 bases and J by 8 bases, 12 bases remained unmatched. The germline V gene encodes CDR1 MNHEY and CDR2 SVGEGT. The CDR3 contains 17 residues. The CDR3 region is CASSYGWVTGGSDEQFF. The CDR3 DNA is TGTGCCAGCAGTTACGGGTGGGTGACAGGGGGCTCGGATGAGCAGTTCTTC.

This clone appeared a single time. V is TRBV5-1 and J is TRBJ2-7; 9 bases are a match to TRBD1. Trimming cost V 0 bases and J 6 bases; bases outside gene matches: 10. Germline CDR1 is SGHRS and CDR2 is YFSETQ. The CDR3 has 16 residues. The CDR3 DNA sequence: TGCGCCAGCAGCTTGGGGTTGAGGACAGGGGCAGGCGAGCAGTACTTC. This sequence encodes CASSLGLRTGAGEQYF.

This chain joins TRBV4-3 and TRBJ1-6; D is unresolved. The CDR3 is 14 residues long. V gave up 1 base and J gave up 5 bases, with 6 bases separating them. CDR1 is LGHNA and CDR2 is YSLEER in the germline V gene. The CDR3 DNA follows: TGCGCCAGCAGCCAAGGGCTCAATAATTCACCCCTCCACTTT. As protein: CASSQGLNNSPLHF.

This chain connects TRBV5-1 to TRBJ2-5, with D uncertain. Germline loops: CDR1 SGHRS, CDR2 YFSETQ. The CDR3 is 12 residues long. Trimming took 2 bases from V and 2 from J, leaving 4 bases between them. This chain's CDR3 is CASSFQQETQYF. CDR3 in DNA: TGCGCCAGCAGCTTCCAACAAGAGACCCAGTACTTC.

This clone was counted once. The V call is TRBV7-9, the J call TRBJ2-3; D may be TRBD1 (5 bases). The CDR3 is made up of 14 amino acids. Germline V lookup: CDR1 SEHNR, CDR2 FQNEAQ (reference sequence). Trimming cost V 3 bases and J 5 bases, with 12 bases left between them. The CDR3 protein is CASSLDIEEDTQYF. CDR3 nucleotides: TGTGCCAGCAGCTTGGACATCGAAGAAGATACGCAGTATTTT. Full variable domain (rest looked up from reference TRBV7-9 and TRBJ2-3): DTGVSQNPRHKITKRGQNVTFRCDPISEHNRLYWYRQTLGQGPEFLTYFQNEAQLEKSRLLSDRFSAERPKGSFSTLEIQRTEQGDSAMYLCASSLDIEEDTQYFGPGTRLTVL.

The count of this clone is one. The DNA of the CDR3 is TGCGCCAGCACCCCTAACGGGAGAGTAGGTGGCACAGATACGCAGTATTTT. Amino acid sequence: CASTPNGRVGGTDTQYF. The chain employs TRBV4-1 and TRBJ2-3; maybe TRBD2 (6 bases). Germline V gives CDR1 MGHRA, CDR2 YSYEKL. Trimming shortened V by 7 bases and J by 1 base, and 21 bases separated the two germline ends. The CDR3 consists of 17 residues.